Listed below are T cell receptor beta chains from one sample, sequenced in a study of tumor-infiltrating lymphocytes in primary liver carcinoma. TCRdb passed the multiplex PCR reads through MiXCR, listing each CDR3 protein once. The sample carries approximately 340,000 distinct CDR3 sequences, about 65% recorded once. The sample consisted of peripheral blood. The receptors here all came from a man aged 40-49 years with primary liver carcinoma and hepatitis B virus infection. CDR3s leave out the opening cysteine and the closing phenylalanine or tryptophan. Each record gives: V gene, J gene, clone size, CDR3 protein. Clone size, where shown, is once, few, many, or a class for clones that have expanded.

V: TRBV5-1; J: TRBJ2-5; size: .; CDR3: ASSGTGGQETQY
V: TRBV7-2; J: TRBJ2-3; size: .; CDR3: ASSLGFGLAGEAQY
V: TRBV5-1; J: TRBJ2-1; size: .; CDR3: ASSLGVHEQF
V: TRBV6-1; J: TRBJ1-6; size: many; CDR3: ASSEAKTPNSPLH
V: TRBV6-2/TRBV6-3; J: TRBJ2-1; size: .; CDR3: ASSYEGQPYNEQF
V: TRBV6-1; J: TRBJ2-3; size: many; CDR3: ASSTTSGTSDTQY
V: TRBV6-5; J: TRBJ2-7; size: many; CDR3: ASRKGDEQY
V: TRBV5-1; J: TRBJ2-1; size: once; CDR3: ASSSSSGRAGNEQS
V: TRBV11-2; J: TRBJ2-7; size: .; CDR3: ASSRGTSGSCEQY
V: TRBV10-3; J: TRBJ1-2; size: .; CDR3: AISGNPIMANYGYT
V: TRBV28; J: TRBJ2-1; size: .; CDR3: ASSSKASGRAEQF
V: TRBV29-1; J: TRBJ2-2; size: .; CDR3: SVEDSDRVPGELF
V: TRBV5-1; J: TRBJ1-2; size: .; CDR3: ASRRQGTDGYT
V: TRBV7-9; J: TRBJ2-7; size: .; CDR3: ASRPPGRSSYEQY
V: TRBV11-2; J: TRBJ2-1; size: many; CDR3: ASSSSGEEYSYNEQF
V: TRBV7-9; J: TRBJ2-1; size: many; CDR3: ASSLLDRASYNEQF
V: TRBV11-2; J: TRBJ2-5; size: .; CDR3: ASGVDMGPSETQY
V: TRBV6-6; J: TRBJ1-2; size: few; CDR3: ASREGPDYGYT
V: TRBV11-2; J: TRBJ2-7; size: once; CDR3: ASSLDSGSVSCEQY
V: TRBV11-1; J: TRBJ2-1; size: many; CDR3: ASSSSGSAYNEQF
V: TRBV7-9; J: TRBJ2-7; size: .; CDR3: ASSHTGTYEQY
V: TRBV10-3; J: TRBJ2-3; size: .; CDR3: AISESAGTDTQY
V: TRBV28; J: TRBJ2-3; size: .; CDR3: ASITSGISVSTDTQY
V: TRBV20-1; J: TRBJ2-3; size: once; CDR3: SARGAGGVTDTQY
V: TRBV6-5; J: TRBJ2-3; size: .; CDR3: ASSPGGTDTQY
V: TRBV11-2; J: TRBJ2-3; size: .; CDR3: ASSYSGLAGVDTQY
V: TRBV4-2; J: TRBJ2-7; size: many; CDR3: ASSQDGGPYEQY
V: TRBV6-6; J: TRBJ2-7; size: few; CDR3: ASTGRAGAKDEQY
V: TRBV6-1; J: TRBJ2-7; size: many; CDR3: ASSDSPRDEQY
V: TRBV6-1; J: TRBJ2-7; size: .; CDR3: ASSAGLADYGQY
V: TRBV5-1; J: TRBJ2-7; size: .; CDR3: ASSSGAGYEQY